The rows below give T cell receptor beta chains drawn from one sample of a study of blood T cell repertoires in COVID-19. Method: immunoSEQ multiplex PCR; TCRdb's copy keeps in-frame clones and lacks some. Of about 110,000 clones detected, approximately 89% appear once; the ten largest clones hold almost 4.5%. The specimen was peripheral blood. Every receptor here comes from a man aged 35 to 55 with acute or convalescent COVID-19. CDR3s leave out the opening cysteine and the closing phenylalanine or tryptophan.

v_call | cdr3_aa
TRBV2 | ASGLSGGTNNEQF
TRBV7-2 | ASSLARGGVADTQY
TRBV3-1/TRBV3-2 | ASSQPRTGERRPPLH
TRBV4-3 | ASSDYNYGYT
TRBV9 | ASSVGGTEKAF
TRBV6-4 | ASSEGLAGRDTQY
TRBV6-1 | ASSEVKQGGYGYT
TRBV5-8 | ASIHGGRASNQPQH
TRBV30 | AWSVGAGGPNEQF
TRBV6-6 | ASTFMGGRSVTEAF
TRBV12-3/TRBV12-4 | ASTQGYDQPQH
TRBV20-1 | SASWRKGGREQF
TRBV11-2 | ASSLVSGVYEQY
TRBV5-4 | ASSPRLAGAGETQY
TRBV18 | ASSPGGIADTQY
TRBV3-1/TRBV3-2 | ASSQGDTPYEQY
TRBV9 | ASSARQDPSSGANVLT
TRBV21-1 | ASSKRRGGWTGELF
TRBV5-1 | ASSLEGGDNSPLH
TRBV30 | AWSRGGTNTGELF
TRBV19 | ASSTLGTTPLNTEAF
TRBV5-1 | ASSLVVGRSTEAF
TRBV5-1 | ASSLDGTGIYNEQF
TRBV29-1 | SVAGAYTGELF
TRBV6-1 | ASSELRNTGELF
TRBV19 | ASSIGGDGLDNEQF
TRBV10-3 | AISRLAGSYEQY
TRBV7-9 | ASSLARTGPSYEQY
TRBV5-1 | ASSPSGSVYEQY
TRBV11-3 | ASSSSWNRGSNEQF
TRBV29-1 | SDGTSGPLEF
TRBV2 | ASSAIGTASNQPQH
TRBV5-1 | ASSLKEAPDTQY
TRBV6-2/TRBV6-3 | ASSSLGGGGSGANVLT
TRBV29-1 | SVGPSGRYNEQF
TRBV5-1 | ASSFGWTVNTEAF
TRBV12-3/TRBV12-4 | ASVGGAREKLF
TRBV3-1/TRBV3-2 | ASSQTTGSYEQY
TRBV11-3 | ASSPTTGGEQY